These 18 T cell receptor beta chains originate from one sample sequenced in a study of identical twins. TCRdb recomputed calls from the 5' RACE reads with MiXCR, one row per CDR3 protein. The sample consists of 500,000 to 650,000 distinct CDR3 sequences, just over 7% of them appearing once. These same data were also listed under a study on yellow fever vaccine responses in identical twins.

Sample: PBMCs. These receptors originate from a woman between 18 and 29 years old in good health.

V and J are TRBV6-1 and TRBJ1-5, with D uncertain. Germline V gives CDR1 MNHNS, CDR2 SASEGT. CDR3 size: 16 residues. Trimming pared 2 bases from V and 0 bases from J, leaving 11 bases between. The CDR3 region has the DNA TGTGCCAGCAGTGAACGCGCGGCGTATAGCAATCAGCCCCAGCATTTT. Its protein product is CASSERAAYSNQPQHF.

The V and J genes are TRBV9 and TRBJ2-5; 7 positions match TRBD2. Germline assignment: CDR1 SGDLS and CDR2 YYNGEE. The CDR3 sequence is 15 residues long. Trimming at V came to 0 bases and at J to 4 bases, leaving 6 bases not matched to a gene. The CDR3 DNA reads as TGTGCCAGCAGCGTAGGCGCCAGGGAGGGAGAGACCCAGTACTTC. Encoded protein: CASSVGAREGETQYF. Supplemented by reference TRBV9 and TRBJ2-5, the full variable domain reads DSGVTQTPKHLITATGQRVTLRCSPRSGDLSVYWYQQSLDQGLQFLIQYYNGEERAKGNILERFSAQQFPDLHSELNLSSLELGDSALYFCASSVGAREGETQYFGPGTRLLVL.

In this sample, this clonotype turned up many times. The V call is TRBV7-9, the J call TRBJ1-1, with D unresolved. The CDR3 is 12 amino acids. The V and J ends lost 5 bases and 11 bases respectively, with 15 bases between them. Per the germline V gene, CDR1 is SEHNR and CDR2 is FQNEAQ (reference sequence). The chain's CDR3 is CASSHDEGAAFF. The CDR3 region has the DNA TGTGCCAGCAGCCACGATGAGGGCGCCGCTTTCTTT.

This chain joins TRBV5-1 and TRBJ2-4; a possible D gene is TRBD2 (6 bases). CDR3 length: 15 amino acids. Germline CDR1 is SGHRS and CDR2 is YFSETQ. Trimming removed 4 bases at V and 0 bases at J, with 11 bases between. The CDR3 protein is CASSIGTLAKNIQYF. In DNA form, the CDR3 reads TGCGCCAGCAGCATAGGGACTCTAGCCAAAAACATTCAGTACTTC. The whole variable domain, remainder taken from reference TRBV5-1 and TRBJ2-4, is KAGVTQTPRYLIKTRGQQVTLSCSPISGHRSVSWYQQTPGQGLQFLFEYFSETQRNKGNFPGRFSGRQFSNSRSEMNVSTLELGDSALYLCASSIGTLAKNIQYFGAGTRLSVL.

This clonotype was seen at least ten times. In DNA form, the CDR3 reads TGTGCCAGCAGCCCGGAACGAAGGACTGAAGCTTTCTTT. Residues: CASSPERRTEAFF. V is TRBV4-2 and J is TRBJ1-1; D remains ambiguous. The V end lost 4 bases, the J end lost 5 bases, and 11 bases lay between the germline ends. CDR1 and CDR2 from the germline V gene are LGHNA and YNFKEQ. The CDR3 length is 13 residues.

This clonotype was detected many times. This chain links TRBV7-2 with TRBJ2-2; 9 bases align to TRBD2. The V segment lost 2 bases and the J segment 5 bases; nucleotides outside the gene matches: 9. Germline V gives CDR1 SGHTA, CDR2 FQGNSA. CDR3 length: 17 residues. The CDR3 nucleotides are TGTGCCAGCAGCTTAATGGATAGCGGGAGTGGTACCGGGGAGCTGTTTTTT. Its protein product is CASSLMDSGSGTGELFF.

This clonotype was counted only a few times. This sequence joins TRBV3-1 and TRBJ2-7, with 7 bases lining up with TRBD1. CDR3 length equals 13 residues. Germline V gene data show CDR1 as LGHDT and CDR2 as YNNKEL (reference sequence). J lost 6 bases, V lost 6 bases, and 8 bases had no gene match. The DNA for the CDR3 is TGTGCCAGCAGTCGAGGGGGCAAGGGCGAGCAGTACGTC. It is translated as CASSRGGKGEQYV.

This clonotype was seen many times. The chain joins TRBV29-1 to TRBJ2-5; 10 bases align to TRBD1. This CDR3 is 14 amino acids long. With V trimmed by 6 bases and J by 5 bases, 9 bases remained unmatched. Per germline, CDR1 SQVTM and CDR2 ANQGSEA. CDR3: CSVQRQGAGETQYF. In DNA, the CDR3 is TGCAGCGTCCAACGACAGGGGGCGGGGGAGACCCAGTACTTC.

In its sample, this clonotype was seen a few times. This sequence joins TRBV3-1 and TRBJ1-4; D may be TRBD1 (5 bases). V was cut by 4 bases and J by 9 bases, with 12 bases left in between. Germline V gene lookup returns CDR1 LGHDT and CDR2 YNNKEL (reference sequence). The CDR3 is made up of 13 amino acids. CDR3: CASSRDLFKKLFF. Here the CDR3 DNA reads TGTGCCAGCAGCCGGGACTTATTCAAAAAACTGTTTTTT.

The rearrangement links TRBV20-1 to TRBJ2-5, with 10 bases fitting TRBD2. V lost 4 bases and J lost 2; bases outside the gene matches: 7. Germline-derived CDR1 and CDR2 are DFQATT and SNEGSKA (reference sequence). CDR3 size: 15 residues. CDR3 sequence: CSAIGLAAKQETQYF. The CDR3 region has the DNA TGCAGTGCTATCGGACTAGCGGCTAAGCAAGAGACCCAGTACTTC.

This clonotype was observed many times. For the CDR3, the DNA is TGCAGCGGACTAAGGGGATCACCTGAAGCTTTCTTT. It translates to CSGLRGSPEAFF. The chain couples TRBV29-1 to TRBJ1-1, with TRBD1 as a possible D gene (5 bases). Germline assignment: CDR1 SQVTM and CDR2 ANQGSEA. The germline V and J ends were trimmed by 7 bases and 6 bases, with 15 bases remaining between them. The CDR3 sequence is 12 residues long.

In this sample, this clonotype turned up many times. The rearrangement joins TRBV29-1 to TRBJ2-4; 14 bases agree with TRBD2. The CDR3 consists of 17 residues. V was clipped by 1 base and J by 0 bases; unmatched bases: 2. Germline values: CDR1 SQVTM, CDR2 ANQGSEA. Here the CDR3 DNA reads TGCAGCGTTGAAGGGGGACTAGCGGGAGTAGCCAAAAACATTCAGTACTTC. Translated: CSVEGGLAGVAKNIQYF.

This clonotype was recorded a few times. The J gene is TRBJ2-2, the V gene TRBV21-1; the D call of TRBD2 is as the table states it, not checked on the DNA. TRBV21-1 is described as a pseudogene. CDR3 length: 20 amino acids. CDR3 nucleotide sequence: TGTGCCAGCAGGGCTCCACGATGGGGACTAGCGGGACCGGAGTCCGGGGAGCTGTTTTTT. This gives the protein CASRAPRWGLAGPESGELFF.

This chain joins TRBV12-3 or TRBV12-4 and TRBJ2-5, with 15 bases identical to TRBD2. This CDR3 is 17 amino acids long. V lost 5 bases, J lost 5 bases, and 9 bases stayed unmatched. The DNA for the CDR3 is TGTGCCAGCAGTCCAGGACTAGCGGGAGGGGTGTCGGAGACCCAGTACTTC. It translates to CASSPGLAGGVSETQYF.

The V call is TRBV20-1, the J call TRBJ1-2, with 7 bases lining up with TRBD1. V shed 5 bases, J shed 3 bases, and the junction held 6 bases outside the gene matches. The V gene's germline CDR1 is DFQATT and CDR2 SNEGSKA (reference sequence). This CDR3 is built from 13 residues. The CDR3 region is CSARQGGDYGYTF. CDR3 coding DNA: TGCAGTGCTCGGCAGGGGGGAGACTATGGCTACACCTTC.

The chain combines TRBV5-4 with TRBJ2-7; D gene ambiguous. Germline V gene data show CDR1 as SGHNT and CDR2 as YYREEE (reference sequence). V was shortened by 3 bases and J by 3 bases, with 10 bases between the two germline ends. The CDR3 totals 13 residues. The CDR3 nucleotides read TGTGCCAGCAGCTCCCAGGAAAGCTACGAGCAGTACTTC. Translated, it gives CASSSQESYEQYF. The full variable domain, rest sourced from reference TRBV5-4 and TRBJ2-7, is ETGVTQSPTHLIKTRGQQVTLRCSSQSGHNTVSWYQQALGQGPQFIFQYYREEENGRGNFPPRFSGLQFPNYSSELNVNALELDDSALYLCASSSQESYEQYFGPGTRLTVT.

V gene TRBV7-9 combines with J gene TRBJ2-1; TRBD2 matches at 8 bases. The CDR3 loop spans 14 amino acids. The V and J ends lost 5 bases and 9 bases, in that order; junction bases with no gene match: 9. Germline CDR1 SEHNR, CDR2 FQNEAQ (reference sequence). CDR3 protein: CASSPITTSGEQFF. CDR3 in DNA: TGTGCCAGCAGCCCGATAACCACTAGCGGTGAGCAGTTCTTC.

The V and J genes are TRBV27 and TRBJ2-7, with TRBD2 matching 11 bases. Germline lookup yields CDR1 MNHEY and CDR2 SMNVEV (reference sequence). This CDR3 comprises 15 residues. Unmatched junction bases numbered 6, after V lost 2 bases and J lost 6 bases. The CDR3 spells CASSLKLAGDGEQYF. In DNA, the CDR3 is TGTGCCAGCAGTTTAAAACTAGCGGGAGACGGCGAGCAGTACTTC.